This entry lists 27 T cell receptor beta chains sequenced from one sample in a study of PD-L1 blockade in urothelial cancer. Regarding time point: pretreatment peripheral blood. Produced via immunoSEQ multiplex PCR; TCRdb's table is partial and in-frame only. The sample has around 130,000 clones, about four fifths seen once. The source was PBMCs, collected around atezolizumab (anti-PD-L1) treatment. The receptors originated from a man aged 50 or older with urothelial cancer.

This clone appeared a few times. CDR3 in DNA: TGTGCCAGCAGGGGTGGGACAGCGAACACTGAAGCTTTCTTT. Translated: CASRGGTANTEAFF. The chain links TRBV5-8 to TRBJ1-1, with TRBD1 matching 7 bases. V was clipped by 5 bases and J by 1 base; unmatched bases: 5. Per the germline V gene, CDR1 is SGHTS and CDR2 is YDEGEE. The CDR3 is 14 amino acids.

J is TRBJ1-1 and V is TRBV19; TRBD1 aligns across 9 bases. Germline V CDR1 and CDR2: LNHDA, SQIVND (reference sequence). V was clipped by 4 bases and J by 1 base; unmatched bases: 13. This CDR3 contains 18 residues. This CDR3 is CASSTKYRGTGPNTEAFF. CDR3 nucleotide sequence: TGTGCCAGTAGTACCAAATATAGGGGGACAGGGCCGAACACTGAAGCTTTCTTT.

The chain recombines TRBV28 with TRBJ1-4; 9 positions agree with TRBD1. The CDR3 has 17 amino acids. The germline gives CDR1 MDHEN, CDR2 SYDVKM. J lost 7 bases, V lost 4 bases, and 13 bases had no gene match. The CDR3 loop reads CASSSRGQGVSSEKLFF. The CDR3 nucleotides are TGTGCCAGCAGTTCGCGGGGACAGGGAGTTTCTTCTGAAAAACTGTTTTTT.

This chain joins TRBV23-1 and TRBJ1-3, with D possibly being TRBD1 (5 bases). TRBV23-1 is placed among ORFs of uncertain function. This CDR3 is 15 amino acids long. V dropped 4 bases and J dropped 7 bases, with 17 bases sitting between them. The CDR3 loop reads CASSPRGLNPNTIYF. As DNA, the CDR3 is TGCGCCAGCAGTCCCCGGGGACTCAACCCTAACACCATATATTTT.

The CDR3 spells CASSLVIGRAIDTQYF. The CDR3 coding sequence is TGTGCCAGCAGCTTAGTAATTGGGAGGGCCATAGATACGCAGTATTTT. The genes are TRBV7-9 and TRBJ2-3, with 7 bases fitting TRBD2. The CDR3 runs to 16 residues. Trimming at V came to 1 base and at J to 5 bases, leaving 9 bases not matched to a gene. CDR1 is SEHNR and CDR2 is FQNEAQ in the germline V gene (reference sequence).

Concerning this clone itself: One end of the junction fails to match germline, which may point to a read error. This chain joins TRBV7-7 and TRBJ2-1; 13 bases are shared with TRBD2. The germline gives CDR1 SSHAT, CDR2 FNYEAQ (reference sequence). CDR3 length: 15 residues. Here the CDR3 reads CASSPTSGRNNEQFF. In nucleotides, the CDR3 is TGTGCTAGCAGCCCGACTAGCGGGAGGAACAATGAGCAGTTCTTC.

This clone appeared a single time. This chain connects TRBV27 to TRBJ2-3; the D gene is possibly TRBD2 (5 bases). The CDR3 runs 15 residues. With 0 bases removed from V and 5 bases from J, the gap between germline ends came to 12 bases. The germline V gene has CDR1 MNHEY and CDR2 SMNVEV (reference sequence). The CDR3 DNA is TGTGCCAGCAGTTTATCGGAGGTATTGGGAGATACGCAGTATTTT. This encodes CASSLSEVLGDTQYF.

About this clone: The same CDR3 is also encoded by other DNA sequences in this sample. The chain joins TRBV30 to TRBJ2-7; TRBD1 aligns across 7 bases. V lost 4 bases and J lost 2; bases outside the gene matches: 2. The CDR3 length is 12 residues. The germline CDR1 and CDR2 sequences are GTSNPN and SVGIG (reference sequence). CDR3 sequence: CAWTGGAYEQYF. In nucleotides, the CDR3 is TGTGCCTGGACAGGGGGAGCCTACGAGCAGTACTTC.

This clone has just one count. The chain links TRBV19 to TRBJ1-3, with TRBD1 as a possible D gene (6 bases). The CDR3 sequence is 17 residues long. Germline assignment: CDR1 LNHDA and CDR2 SQIVND (reference sequence). The ends were cut back, 5 bases at V and 2 bases at J, with 19 bases in the middle. Written as DNA, the CDR3 is TGTGCCAGTAGTCGGGTCAGGGGTACGTTCCCTGGAAACACCATATATTTT. Amino acids: CASSRVRGTFPGNTIYF. Full variable domain (outside the CDR3, taken from reference TRBV19 and TRBJ1-3): DGGITQSPKYLFRKEGQNVTLSCEQNLNHDAMYWYRQDPGQGLRLIYYSQIVNDFQKGDIAEGYSVSREKKESFPLTVTSAQKNPTAFYLCASSRVRGTFPGNTIYFGEGSWLTVV.

The chain combines TRBV5-1 with TRBJ1-4, with TRBD1 matching 7 bases. CDR3 length equals 14 residues. Germline V gene data show CDR1 as SGHRS and CDR2 as YFSETQ. V lost 6 bases, J lost 7 bases, and 9 bases stayed unmatched. CDR3 amino acids: CASTLGNRGEKLFF. CDR3 in DNA: TGCGCCAGCACCCTGGGAAACAGGGGTGAAAAACTGTTTTTT.

This clone has more than one count but fewer than ten. The rearrangement links TRBV7-9 to TRBJ1-1; 7 nucleotides align to TRBD1. Germline CDR1 reads SEHNR; CDR2 reads FQNEAQ (reference sequence). This CDR3 contains 13 residues. V trimming: 8 bases; J trimming: 10 bases; junction bases outside the gene matches: 13. The CDR3 is CASHPRQGDSAFF. The DNA for the CDR3 is TGTGCCAGCCATCCCCGACAGGGAGACTCAGCTTTCTTT.

Written as DNA, the CDR3 is TGTGCCAGCAGCGTAGACCCCGGAGCCTACGAGCAGTACTTC. Protein sequence: CASSVDPGAYEQYF. The V call is TRBV9, the J call TRBJ2-7, with D uncertain. Trimming removed 0 bases from V and 2 bases from J, with 9 bases in between. Germline V gives CDR1 SGDLS, CDR2 YYNGEE. CDR3 size: 14 residues.

This clone was observed a handful of times. This chain joins TRBV5-6 and TRBJ1-2; 9 nucleotides align to TRBD1. CDR1 and CDR2 from the germline V gene are SGHDT and YYEEEE. Unmatched junction bases numbered 11, after V lost 0 bases and J lost 8 bases. The CDR3 is 16 residues long. CDR3 loop: CASSLAGTGSPGGYTF. The CDR3 region has the DNA TGTGCCAGCAGCTTGGCCGGGACAGGGTCCCCGGGGGGCTACACCTTC.

This clone showed up just once. This chain links TRBV6-6 with TRBJ1-4; 7 nucleotides line up with TRBD1. The CDR3 length is 15 residues. Germline CDR1 MNHNY, CDR2 SVGAGI (reference sequence). J was trimmed by 6 bases and V by 6 bases; bases with no gene match: 10. In DNA, the CDR3 is TGTGCCAGCAGGTTAGACAGGGCGGTTTATGAAAAACTGTTTTTT. It yields the protein CASRLDRAVYEKLFF.

The V call is TRBV7-9, the J call TRBJ2-7; 7 bases line up with TRBD1. V was pared by 5 bases and J by 4 bases, with 8 bases of the junction left unmatched. The CDR3 has 14 amino acids. Germline CDR1 SEHNR, CDR2 FQNEAQ (reference sequence). The DNA of the CDR3 is TGTGCCAGCAGCACCACAGACAGGGTATACGAGCAGTACTTC. The encoded protein is CASSTTDRVYEQYF.

This rearrangement joins TRBV7-2 to TRBJ2-3, with 10 bases aligning to TRBD2. There are 16 residues in the CDR3. Per germline, CDR1 SGHTA and CDR2 FQGNSA. The V segment lost 3 bases and the J segment 5 bases; nucleotides outside the gene matches: 8. As DNA, the CDR3 is TGTGCCAGCAGCTTGGCCCGGGTAGCGGGAGGAGATACGCAGTATTTT. It codes for CASSLARVAGGDTQYF.

The chain has TRBV6-6 and TRBJ2-7, with TRBD2 matching over 8 bases. There are 14 residues in the CDR3. The junction had 5 bases not matched to a gene; V was cut back by 7 bases and J by 0 bases. CDR1 MNHNY and CDR2 SVGAGI come from the germline V gene (reference sequence). The CDR3 nucleotides read TGTGCCAGCACTGCCGGGACTAGCTCCTACGAGCAGTACTTC. It translates to CASTAGTSSYEQYF.

To note about this clone: Other DNA sequences within the sample encode an identical CDR3. J is TRBJ1-5 and V is TRBV2, with a possible D match to TRBD1 (5 bases). Germline V lookup: CDR1 SNHLY, CDR2 FYNNEI. CDR3 size: 13 residues. The germline V and J ends were trimmed by 6 bases and 1 base, with 7 bases remaining between them. This CDR3 reads CASRGLSNQPQHF. CDR3 sequence (DNA): TGTGCCAGCAGGGGGCTCAGCAATCAGCCCCAGCATTTT.

The rearrangement uses TRBV7-9 and TRBJ1-5; 7 bases line up with TRBD1. The germline V gene has CDR1 SEHNR and CDR2 FQNEAQ (reference sequence). Trimming removed 5 bases from V and 1 base from J; junction bases left unmatched: 5. This CDR3 has 15 residues. The CDR3 sequence is CASSRGTESNQPQHF. In DNA form, the CDR3 reads TGTGCCAGCAGCCGCGGGACAGAAAGCAATCAGCCCCAGCATTTT.

V usage is TRBV2 and J usage is TRBJ2-3, with 7 positions matching TRBD2. The CDR3 runs to 14 residues. Germline CDR1 and CDR2: SNHLY and FYNNEI. Trimming took 4 bases from V and 6 from J; bases not matched to a gene: 7. CDR3 DNA sequence: TGTGCCAGCAGTGGGGACTACCCCTCGGATACGCAGTATTTT. It codes for CASSGDYPSDTQYF.

This chain connects TRBV5-6 to TRBJ2-2; D perhaps matches TRBD2 (5 bases). Germline V gives CDR1 SGHDT, CDR2 YYEEEE. V was pared by 2 bases and J by 7 bases, with 15 bases between. The CDR3 sequence is 15 residues long. The CDR3 nucleotides are TGTGCCAGCAGCTTAGGACTCAACAAGGGCGGGGAGCTGTTTTTT. Protein product: CASSLGLNKGGELFF.

This clone was recorded a few times. V is TRBV6-1 and J is TRBJ2-1; no reliable D call. This CDR3 has 15 residues. CDR1 and CDR2 (germline): MNHNS, SASEGT. Trimming pared 0 bases from V and 4 bases from J, leaving 10 bases between. CDR3 sequence reads: CASSEALLKYNEQFF. For the CDR3, the DNA is TGTGCCAGCAGTGAAGCGCTACTCAAATACAATGAGCAGTTCTTC.

The chain employs TRBV20-1 and TRBJ2-7; 7 bases agree with TRBD2. The germline gives CDR1 DFQATT, CDR2 SNEGSKA (reference sequence). CDR3 length equals 11 residues. Losses at the gene ends were 4 bases for V and 6 bases for J; bases not matched to a gene: 3. The CDR3 sequence is CSAMGGGEQYF. CDR3 nucleotide sequence: TGCAGTGCTATGGGCGGGGGCGAGCAGTACTTC.

V gene TRBV28 combines with J gene TRBJ2-2, with 9 nucleotides matching TRBD1. With V trimmed by 5 bases and J by 6 bases, 13 bases remained unmatched. This CDR3 is built from 17 residues. Germline assignment: CDR1 MDHEN and CDR2 SYDVKM. In DNA, the CDR3 is TGTGCCAGCAGTATGCCTTCCGGGACAGGGCCTTCCGGGGAGCTGTTTTTT. Amino acids: CASSMPSGTGPSGELFF.

This rearrangement joins TRBV2 to TRBJ1-5; maybe TRBD1 (6 bases). With 2 bases removed from V and 4 bases from J, the gap between germline ends came to 9 bases. Germline CDR1 SNHLY, CDR2 FYNNEI. The length of the CDR3 is 14 residues. The CDR3 loop reads CASSEQGLNQPQHF. CDR3 in DNA: TGTGCCAGCAGTGAACAGGGGCTTAATCAGCCCCAGCATTTT.

This clone showed up just once. J is TRBJ2-7 and V is TRBV11-3, with 8 bases fitting TRBD2. In germline, CDR1 is SGHNT, CDR2 YENEEA. This CDR3 is 14 amino acids long. V lost 5 bases, J lost 6 bases, and 9 bases stayed unmatched. This CDR3 reads CASSMGLDRGEQYF. CDR3 sequence (DNA): TGTGCCAGCAGCATGGGACTAGACCGAGGCGAGCAGTACTTC.

The gene calls are TRBV10-3 and TRBJ2-2; TRBD2 might be the D (6 bases). CDR1 and CDR2 (germline): ENHRY, SYGVKD. The V end lost 5 bases, the J end lost 6 bases, and 13 bases lay between the germline ends. CDR3 length equals 14 residues. The CDR3 DNA reads TGTGCCATCAGTACTAGCTCGGGCGCCGGGGAGCTGTTTTTT. Amino acids: CAISTSSGAGELFF.